The present TCR beta chain was sequenced within a study of blood T cell repertoires in COVID-19. Method: immunoSEQ multiplex PCR; TCRdb's copy keeps in-frame clones and lacks some. The data hold 250,000 to 350,000 clones, with approximately 88% observed a single time. The participants were between about 18 and 90 years old and came from some 23 US areas. Participants' own reports of clinical history determined their cohort assignment. What the recovered Cohort 3 donors had was two negative PCRs, clearance, or symptom resolution. The germline V gene encodes CDR1 ENHRY and CDR2 SYGVKD. V was clipped by 10 bases and J by 0 bases; unmatched bases: 5. The CDR3 runs 13 residues.

This sequence originates from a woman aged 40 to 50 who had recovered from COVID-19. The chain couples TRBV10-3 to TRBJ1-1; 7 bases map to TRBD1. The material sequenced was PBMCs or T cells enriched from blood (not recorded which). The CDR3 sequence: CATVDRVNTEAFF. CDR3 nucleotides: TGTGCCACCGTCGACAGGGTGAACACTGAAGCTTTCTTT.